This T cell receptor beta chain was identified in a study of T cells in Graves' hyperthyroidism and ophthalmopathy. Researchers amplified the TCR beta CDR3 regions from RNA transcripts. An initial round of RT-PCR targeting the TCR CDR3 relied on the HTBI primer set. Each CDR3 protein gets one entry after TCRdb re-called the multiplex PCR reads with MiXCR. The profile covers a few hundred thousand distinct CDR3 sequences, with 15% appearing a single time and approximately 30% taken by the ten largest. Germline V gene data show CDR1 as LGHDT and CDR2 as YNNKEL (reference sequence). Trimming shortened V by 1 base and J by 1 base, and 8 bases separated the two germline ends. The CDR3 has 15 residues. Not enrolled were patients with uncontrolled infection, other autoimmune disease, pregnancy or lactation. Many counts were recorded for this clonotype.

The receptor was isolated from a woman in her twenties or thirties with Graves' hyperthyroidism. Sequencing was performed on blood. V is TRBV3-1 and J is TRBJ1-5; weak D call: TRBD1 (5 bases). The CDR3 loop reads CASSQGWGSNQPQHF. The DNA for the CDR3 is TGTGCCAGCAGCCAAGGTTGGGGGAGCAATCAGCCCCAGCATTTT.